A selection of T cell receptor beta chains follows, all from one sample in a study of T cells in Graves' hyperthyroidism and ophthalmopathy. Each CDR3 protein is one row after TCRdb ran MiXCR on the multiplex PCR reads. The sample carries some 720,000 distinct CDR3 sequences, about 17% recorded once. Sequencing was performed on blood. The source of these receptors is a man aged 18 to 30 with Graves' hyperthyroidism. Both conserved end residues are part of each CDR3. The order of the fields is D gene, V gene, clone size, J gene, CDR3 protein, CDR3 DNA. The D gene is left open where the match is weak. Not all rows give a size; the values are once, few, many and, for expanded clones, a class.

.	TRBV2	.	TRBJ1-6	CASRILGTNNSPLHF	TGTGCCAGCAGGATTTTAGGGACAAATAATTCACCCCTCCACTTT
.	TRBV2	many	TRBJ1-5	CASSEPGRNQPQHF	TGTGCCAGCAGTGAGCCAGGGCGCAATCAGCCCCAGCATTTT
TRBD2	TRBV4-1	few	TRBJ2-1	CASSLGLAGAFYNEQFF	TGCGCCAGCAGCCTCGGACTAGCGGGAGCGTTTTACAATGAGCAGTTCTTC
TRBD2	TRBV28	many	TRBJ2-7	CASSLVGGSSYEQYF	TGTGCCAGCAGTTTAGTGGGCGGGAGCTCCTACGAGCAGTACTTC
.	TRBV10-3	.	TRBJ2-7	CAISEAATYEQYF	TGTGCCATCAGTGAGGCGGCTACTTACGAGCAGTACTTC
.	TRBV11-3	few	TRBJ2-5	CASRQRGGETQYF	TGTGCCAGCAGACAGAGAGGGGGGGAGACCCAGTACTTC
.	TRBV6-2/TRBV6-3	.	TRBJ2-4	CASSPGWGGNIQYF	TGTGCCAGCAGCCCCGGATGGGGTGGAAACATTCAGTACTTC
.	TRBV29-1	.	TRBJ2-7	CSVKTSRAYEQYF	TGCAGCGTTAAAACCTCCAGGGCTTACGAGCAGTACTTC
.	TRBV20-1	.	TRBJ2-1	CSAPWGNEQFF	TGCAGTGCTCCTTGGGGCAATGAGCAGTTCTTC
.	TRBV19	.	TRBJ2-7	CASSMNPQTYEQYF	TGTGCCAGTAGTATGAATCCCCAAACCTACGAGCAGTACTTC
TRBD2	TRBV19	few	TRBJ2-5	CASSIGTGGPSETQYF	TGTGCCAGTAGTATAGGAACGGGAGGGCCCTCCGAGACCCAGTACTTC
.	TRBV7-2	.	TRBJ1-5	CARSLLEWGRYSNQPQHF	TGTGCCCGCAGCTTACTAGAGTGGGGTCGATATAGCAATCAGCCCCAGCATTTT
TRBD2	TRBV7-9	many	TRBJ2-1	CASSLALPAGGREQFF	TGTGCCAGCAGCTTAGCTTTGCCGGCGGGGGGGAGAGAGCAGTTCTTC
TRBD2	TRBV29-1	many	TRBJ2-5	CSAPTGLAGAKTQYF	TGCAGCGCCCCAACGGGACTAGCGGGAGCGAAGACCCAGTACTTC
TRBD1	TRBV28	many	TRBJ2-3	CATHSGTARTSTDTQYF	TGTGCCACGCACTCCGGGACAGCAAGAACGAGCACAGATACGCAGTATTTT
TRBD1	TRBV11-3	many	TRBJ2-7	CASSSYRGETYEQYF	TGTGCCAGCAGCTCCTACAGGGGTGAGACCTACGAGCAGTACTTC
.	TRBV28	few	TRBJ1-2	CASSLRHQKGGYTF	TGTGCCAGCAGTTTAAGGCACCAAAAAGGGGGCTACACCTTC
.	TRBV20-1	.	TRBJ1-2	CSARLSRGLSGGYTF	TGCAGTGCTAGATTAAGTAGAGGGCTTAGCGGTGGCTACACCTTC
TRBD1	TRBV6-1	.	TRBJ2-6	CAGRSRGQGGSGANVLTF	TGTGCCGGCAGATCCCGGGGACAGGGGGGATCTGGGGCCAACGTCCTGACTTTC
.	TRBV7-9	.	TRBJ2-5	CASSLLHRQETQYF	TGTGCCAGCAGCTTACTTCACAGGCAAGAGACCCAGTACTTC
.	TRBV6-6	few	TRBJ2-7	CASSYGPWDEQYF	TGTGCCAGCAGTTACGGACCCTGGGACGAGCAGTACTTC
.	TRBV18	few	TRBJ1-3	CASSPVPSGNTIYF	TGTGCCAGCTCACCCGTACCCTCTGGAAACACCATATATTTT
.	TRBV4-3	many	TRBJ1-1	CASSQDIASNTEAFF	TGCGCCAGCAGCCAAGATATAGCGTCCAACACTGAAGCTTTCTTT
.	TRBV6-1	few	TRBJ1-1	CASSEVGEPNTEAFF	TGTGCCAGCAGTGAAGTAGGGGAGCCTAATACTGAAGCTTTCTTT
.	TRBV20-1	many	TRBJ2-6	CSALGGSGANVLTF	TGCAGTGCCCTAGGGGGCTCTGGGGCCAACGTCCTGACTTTC
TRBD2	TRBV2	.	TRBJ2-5	CASSSIAGSETQYF	TGTGCCAGCAGCTCCATAGCGGGATCAGAGACCCAGTACTTC
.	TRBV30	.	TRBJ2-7	CAWRQSRYEQYF	TGTGCCTGGAGGCAGTCGCGCTACGAGCAGTACTTC
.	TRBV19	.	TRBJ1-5	CASSIWEGQPQHF	TGTGCCAGTAGTATTTGGGAAGGGCAGCCCCAGCATTTT
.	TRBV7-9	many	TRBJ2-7	CASSLGPGGVDEQYF	TGTGCCAGCAGCTTGGGACCGGGGGGCGTCGACGAGCAGTACTTC
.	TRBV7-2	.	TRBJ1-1	CASSITRANTEAFF	TGTGCCAGCAGCATTACCAGGGCGAACACTGAAGCTTTCTTT
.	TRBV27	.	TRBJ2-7	CASYPRGTDPREQYF	TGTGCCAGCTACCCTCGGGGGACAGATCCTCGCGAGCAGTACTTC
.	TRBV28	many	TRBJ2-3	CASSQGDLYSEADTQYF	TGTGCCAGCAGTCAAGGGGACTTATATAGCGAGGCAGATACGCAGTATTTT
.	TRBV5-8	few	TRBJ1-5	CASSLAMGALSNQPQHF	TGTGCCAGCAGCTTGGCCATGGGCGCACTGAGCAATCAGCCCCAGCATTTT
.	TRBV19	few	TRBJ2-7	CASSIPSGGVGGNEQYF	TGTGCCAGTAGTATACCGTCCGGAGGGGTAGGGGGGAACGAGCAGTACTTC
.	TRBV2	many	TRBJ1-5	CASSASNSNQPQHF	TGTGCCAGCAGTGCTAGTAATAGCAATCAGCCCCAGCATTTT
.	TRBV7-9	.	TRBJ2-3	CATSADPFTDTQYF	TGTGCCACCTCAGCGGACCCTTTCACAGATACGCAGTATTTT
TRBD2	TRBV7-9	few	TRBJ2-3	CASSQSGRYTDTQYF	TGTGCCAGCAGTCAAAGCGGGAGGTACACAGATACGCAGTATTTT
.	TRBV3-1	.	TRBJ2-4	CASSQDLTEGNIQYF	TGTGCCAGCAGCCAAGATCTTACGGAAGGTAACATTCAGTACTTC
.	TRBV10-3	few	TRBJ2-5	CAISTLGETQYF	TGTGCCATCAGTACTTTAGGGGAGACCCAGTACTTC
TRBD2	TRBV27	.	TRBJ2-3	CANSFVGRGSTDTQYF	TGTGCCAACAGTTTCGTGGGGCGGGGGAGCACAGATACGCAGTATTTT
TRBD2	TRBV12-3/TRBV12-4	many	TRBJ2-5	CASSPTSGRALETQYF	TGTGCCAGCAGTCCTACTAGCGGGAGGGCCTTGGAGACCCAGTACTTC
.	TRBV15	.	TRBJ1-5	CATSRDWMKNQPQHF	TGTGCCACCAGCAGAGATTGGATGAAAAATCAGCCCCAGCATTTT
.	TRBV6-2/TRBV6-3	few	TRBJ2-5	CASKDLSETQYF	TGTGCCAGCAAGGACCTCTCGGAGACCCAGTACTTC
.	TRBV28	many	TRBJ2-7	CASSLGRASDEQYF	TGTGCCAGCAGTTTAGGCAGGGCCTCGGACGAGCAGTACTTC
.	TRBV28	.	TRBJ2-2	CASSTLGANTGELFF	TGTGCCAGCAGCACACTCGGGGCGAACACCGGGGAGCTGTTTTTT
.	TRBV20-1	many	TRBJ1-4	CSATPGAHNEKLFF	TGCAGTGCTACCCCGGGGGCCCACAATGAAAAACTGTTTTTT
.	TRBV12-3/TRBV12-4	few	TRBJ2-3	CASSFPSATSTDTQYF	TGTGCCAGCTCCTTCCCATCCGCTACTAGCACAGATACGCAGTATTTT
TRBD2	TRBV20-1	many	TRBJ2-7	CSARDPTGGAYEQYF	TGCAGTGCTAGAGATCCTACGGGAGGCGCCTACGAGCAGTACTTC